Below, 2 T cell receptor beta chains from the same sample are listed, as sequenced in a study of T cell responses to AZD1222 COVID-19 vaccine. Repertoires were generated with immunoSEQ multiplex PCR, while TCRdb's copy carries only in-frame clones and drops some. In the table there are about 120,000 clones, approximately 85% of which are singletons. Sequences were derived from peripheral blood, sampled on day 0 of MenACWY control vaccination. The receptors come from an adult in good health.

The chain is built from TRBV6-5 and TRBJ1-2; D possibly corresponds to TRBD1 (6 bases). CDR3 length: 15 residues. CDR1 MNHEY and CDR2 SVGAGI come from the germline V gene. Trimming took 5 bases from V and 4 from J, leaving 17 bases between them. The chain's CDR3 is CASSMGGAWVYGYTF. The CDR3 DNA reads as TGTGCCAGCAGTATGGGGGGCGCTTGGGTCTATGGCTACACCTTC.

This clone was seen a single time. This chain connects TRBV27 to TRBJ2-1; weak D call: TRBD2 (7 bases). The CDR3 spans 13 residues. Germline V gene sequence: CDR1 MNHEY, CDR2 SMNVEV (reference sequence). Trimming pared 10 bases from V and 6 bases from J, leaving 16 bases between. CDR3 residues: CATGGQGRNEQFF. Written as DNA, the CDR3 is TGTGCCACCGGGGGGCAAGGCCGCAATGAGCAGTTCTTC.